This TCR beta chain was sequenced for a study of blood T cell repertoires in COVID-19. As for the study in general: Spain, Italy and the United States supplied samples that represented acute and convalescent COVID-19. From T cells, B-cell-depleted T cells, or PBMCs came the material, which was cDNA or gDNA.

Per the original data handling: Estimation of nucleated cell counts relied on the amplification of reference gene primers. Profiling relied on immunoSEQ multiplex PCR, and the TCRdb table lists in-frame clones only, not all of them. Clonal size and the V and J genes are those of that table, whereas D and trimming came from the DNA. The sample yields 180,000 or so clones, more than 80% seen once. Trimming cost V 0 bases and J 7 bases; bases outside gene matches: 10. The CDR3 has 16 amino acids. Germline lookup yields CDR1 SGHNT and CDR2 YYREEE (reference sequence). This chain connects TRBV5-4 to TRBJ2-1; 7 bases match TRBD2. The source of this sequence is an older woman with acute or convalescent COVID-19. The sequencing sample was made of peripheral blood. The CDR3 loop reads CASSLAWRERGNEQFF. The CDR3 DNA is TGTGCCAGCAGCTTGGCGTGGCGGGAGAGGGGTAATGAGCAGTTCTTC.